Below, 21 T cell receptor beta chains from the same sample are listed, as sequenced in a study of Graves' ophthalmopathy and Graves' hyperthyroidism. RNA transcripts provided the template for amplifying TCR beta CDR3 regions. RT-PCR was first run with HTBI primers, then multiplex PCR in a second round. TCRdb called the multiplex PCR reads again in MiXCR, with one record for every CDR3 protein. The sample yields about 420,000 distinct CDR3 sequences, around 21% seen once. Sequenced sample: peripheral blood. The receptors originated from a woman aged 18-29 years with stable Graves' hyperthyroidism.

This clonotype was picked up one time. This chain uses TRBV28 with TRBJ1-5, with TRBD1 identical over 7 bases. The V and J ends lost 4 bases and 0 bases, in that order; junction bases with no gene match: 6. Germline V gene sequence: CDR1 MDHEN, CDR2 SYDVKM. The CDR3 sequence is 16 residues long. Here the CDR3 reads CASSSLTGFSNQPQHF. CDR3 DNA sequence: TGTGCCAGCAGTTCCTTGACAGGGTTTAGCAATCAGCCCCAGCATTTT.

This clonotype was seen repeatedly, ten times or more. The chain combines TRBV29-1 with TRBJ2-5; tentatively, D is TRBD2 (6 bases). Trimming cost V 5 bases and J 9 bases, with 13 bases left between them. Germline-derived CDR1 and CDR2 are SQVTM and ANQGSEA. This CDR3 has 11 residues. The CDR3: CSVRPGESQYF. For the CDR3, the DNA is TGCAGCGTTAGACCGGGGGAGTCCCAGTACTTC.

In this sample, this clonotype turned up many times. The CDR3 DNA is TGTGCCAGCAGCCCTAGGGCCGCCCGGGACGAGCAGTACTTC. Its translation is CASSPRAARDEQYF. The chain has TRBV7-9 and TRBJ2-7; D gene ambiguous. Germline CDR1 SEHNR, CDR2 FQNEAQ (reference sequence). The CDR3 covers 14 residues. Trimming removed 5 bases at V and 5 bases at J, with 16 bases between.

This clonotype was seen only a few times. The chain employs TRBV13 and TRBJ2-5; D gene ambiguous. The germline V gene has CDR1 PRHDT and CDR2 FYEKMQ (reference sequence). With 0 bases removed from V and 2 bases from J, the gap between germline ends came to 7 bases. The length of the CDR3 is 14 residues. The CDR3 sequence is CASSLGQRQETQYF. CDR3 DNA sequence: TGTGCCAGCAGCTTAGGACAGAGACAAGAGACCCAGTACTTC.

The CDR3: CASSLGVHTWETQYF. In DNA form, the CDR3 reads TGCGCCAGCAGCTTGGGAGTTCACACATGGGAGACCCAGTACTTC. The chain couples TRBV5-1 to TRBJ2-5; no clear D. Germline V CDR1 and CDR2: SGHRS, YFSETQ. This CDR3 contains 15 residues. Trimming stripped 0 bases from V and 5 bases from J, with 14 bases between.

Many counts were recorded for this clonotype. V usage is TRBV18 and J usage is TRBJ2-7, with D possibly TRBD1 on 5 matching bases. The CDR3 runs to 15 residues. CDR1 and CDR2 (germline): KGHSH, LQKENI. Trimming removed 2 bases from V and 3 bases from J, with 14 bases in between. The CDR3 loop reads CASSPIRGPIYEQYF. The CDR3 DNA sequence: TGTGCCAGCTCACCAATTAGGGGCCCGATCTACGAGCAGTACTTC.

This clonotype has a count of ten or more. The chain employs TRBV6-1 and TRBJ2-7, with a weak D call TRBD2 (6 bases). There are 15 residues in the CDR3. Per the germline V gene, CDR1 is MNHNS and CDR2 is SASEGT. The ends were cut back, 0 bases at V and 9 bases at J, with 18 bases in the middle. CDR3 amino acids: CASSEASGPPIGQYF. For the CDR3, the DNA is TGTGCCAGCAGTGAAGCTAGCGGCCCCCCGATCGGGCAGTACTTC.

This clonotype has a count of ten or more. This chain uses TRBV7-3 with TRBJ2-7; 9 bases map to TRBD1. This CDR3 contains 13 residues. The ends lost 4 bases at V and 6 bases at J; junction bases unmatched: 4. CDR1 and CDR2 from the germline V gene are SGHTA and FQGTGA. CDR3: CASSSDRGGEQYF. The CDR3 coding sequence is TGTGCCAGCAGCTCGGACAGGGGTGGCGAGCAGTACTTC.

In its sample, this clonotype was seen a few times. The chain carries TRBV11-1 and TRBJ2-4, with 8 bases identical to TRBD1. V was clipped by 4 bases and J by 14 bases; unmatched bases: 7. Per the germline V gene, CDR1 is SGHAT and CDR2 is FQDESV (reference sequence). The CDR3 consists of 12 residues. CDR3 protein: CASSSSDRAKYF. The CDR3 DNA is TGTGCCAGCAGCTCCTCGGACAGGGCCAAGTACTTC.

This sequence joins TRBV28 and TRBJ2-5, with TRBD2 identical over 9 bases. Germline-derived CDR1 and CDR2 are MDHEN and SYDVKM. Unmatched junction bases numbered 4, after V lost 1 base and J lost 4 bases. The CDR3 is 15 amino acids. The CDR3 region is CASSLSGGGAETQYF. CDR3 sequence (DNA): TGTGCCAGCAGTTTATCAGGCGGGGGGGCAGAGACCCAGTACTTC. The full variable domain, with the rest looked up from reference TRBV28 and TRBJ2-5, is DVKVTQSSRYLVKRTGEKVFLECVQDMDHENMFWYRQDPGLGLRLIYFSYDVKMKEKGDIPEGYSVSREKKERFSLILESASTNQTSMYLCASSLSGGGAETQYFGPGTRLLVL.

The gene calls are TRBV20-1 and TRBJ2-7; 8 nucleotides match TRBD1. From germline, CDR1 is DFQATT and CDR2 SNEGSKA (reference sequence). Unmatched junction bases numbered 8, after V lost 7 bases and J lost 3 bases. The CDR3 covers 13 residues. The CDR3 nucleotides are TGCAGTGTGACGGGACAGGCCCGCTACGAGCAGTACTTC. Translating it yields CSVTGQARYEQYF.

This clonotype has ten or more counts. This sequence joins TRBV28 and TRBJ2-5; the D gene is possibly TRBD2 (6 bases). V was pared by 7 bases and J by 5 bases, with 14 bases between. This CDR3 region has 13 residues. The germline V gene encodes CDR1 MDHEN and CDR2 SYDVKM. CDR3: CASTLPAGETQYF. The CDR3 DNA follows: TGTGCCAGCACCCTCCCGGCGGGGGAGACCCAGTACTTC.

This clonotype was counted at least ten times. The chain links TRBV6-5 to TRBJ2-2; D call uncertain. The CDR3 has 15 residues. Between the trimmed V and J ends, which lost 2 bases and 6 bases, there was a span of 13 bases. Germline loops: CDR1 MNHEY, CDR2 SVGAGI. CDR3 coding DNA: TGTGCCAGCAGTTACCCCAGAAAGGGATCCGGGGAGCTGTTTTTT. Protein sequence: CASSYPRKGSGELFF.

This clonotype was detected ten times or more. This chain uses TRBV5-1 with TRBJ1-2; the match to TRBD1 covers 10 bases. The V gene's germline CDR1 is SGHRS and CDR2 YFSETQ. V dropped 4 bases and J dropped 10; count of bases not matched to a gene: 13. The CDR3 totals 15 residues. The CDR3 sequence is CASSGPGTGDTDYTF. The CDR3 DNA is TGCGCCAGCAGCGGCCCCGGGACAGGGGATACGGACTACACCTTC.

The CDR3 DNA follows: TGTGCCAGCAGTTTCTCGGACAGGGCCCGGAACACTGAAGCTTTCTTT. Amino acids: CASSFSDRARNTEAFF. The chain carries TRBV6-2 or TRBV6-3 and TRBJ1-1, with 8 bases lining up with TRBD1. There are 16 residues in the CDR3. After removal of 4 bases from V and 1 base from J, the junction contained 8 bases not matched to a gene. Germline CDR1 is MNHEY and CDR2 is SVGEGT.

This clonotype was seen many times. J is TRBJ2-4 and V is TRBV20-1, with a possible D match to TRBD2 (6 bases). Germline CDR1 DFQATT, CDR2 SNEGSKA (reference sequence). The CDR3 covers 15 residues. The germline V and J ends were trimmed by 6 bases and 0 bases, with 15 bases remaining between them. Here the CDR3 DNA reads TGCAGTGCGCGACTAGATCAGCTAGCCAAAAACATTCAGTACTTC. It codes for CSARLDQLAKNIQYF.

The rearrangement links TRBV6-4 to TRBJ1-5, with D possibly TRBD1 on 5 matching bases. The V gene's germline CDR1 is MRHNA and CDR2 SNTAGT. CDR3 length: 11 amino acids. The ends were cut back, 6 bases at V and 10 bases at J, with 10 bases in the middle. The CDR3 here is CASRMTEPQHF. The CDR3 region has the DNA TGTGCCAGCAGGATGACAGAACCCCAGCATTTT.

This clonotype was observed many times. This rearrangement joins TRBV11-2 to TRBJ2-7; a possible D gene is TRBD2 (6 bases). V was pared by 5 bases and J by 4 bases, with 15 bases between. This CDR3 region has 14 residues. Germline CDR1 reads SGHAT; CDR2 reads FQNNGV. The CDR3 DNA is TGTGCCAGCAGCATTTCCGGGACTCCTTACGAGCAGTACTTC. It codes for CASSISGTPYEQYF. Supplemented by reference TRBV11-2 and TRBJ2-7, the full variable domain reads EAGVAQSPRYKIIEKRQSVAFWCNPISGHATLYWYQQILGQGPKLLIQFQNNGVVDDSQLPKDRFSAERLKGVDSTLKIQPAKLEDSAVYLCASSISGTPYEQYFGPGTRLTVT.

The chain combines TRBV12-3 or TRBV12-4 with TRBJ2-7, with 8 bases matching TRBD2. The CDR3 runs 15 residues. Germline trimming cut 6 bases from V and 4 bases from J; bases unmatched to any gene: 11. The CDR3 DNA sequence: TGTGCCAGCAGCCCAGGTCCGTCTAGCGGGTACGAGCAGTACTTC. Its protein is CASSPGPSSGYEQYF.

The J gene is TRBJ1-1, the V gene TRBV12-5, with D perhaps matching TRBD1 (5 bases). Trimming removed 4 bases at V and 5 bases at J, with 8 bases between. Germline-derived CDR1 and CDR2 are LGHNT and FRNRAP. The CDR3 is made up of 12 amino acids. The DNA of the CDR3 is TGTGCTAGTGGTTCGGGGCGGACTGAAGCTTTCTTT. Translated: CASGSGRTEAFF. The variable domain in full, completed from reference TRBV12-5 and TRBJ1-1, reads DARVTQTPRHKVTEMGQEVTMRCQPILGHNTVFWYRQTMMQGLELLAYFRNRAPLDDSGMPKDRFSAEMPDATLATLKIQPSEPRDSAVYFCASGSGRTEAFFGQGTRLTVV.

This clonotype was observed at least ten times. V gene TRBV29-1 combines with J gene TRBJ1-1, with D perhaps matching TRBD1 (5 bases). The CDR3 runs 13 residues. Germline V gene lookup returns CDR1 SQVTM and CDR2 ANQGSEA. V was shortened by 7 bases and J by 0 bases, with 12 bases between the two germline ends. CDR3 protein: CSAMGGLNTEAFF. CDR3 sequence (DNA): TGCAGCGCGATGGGGGGTCTGAACACTGAAGCTTTCTTT.